The source of this T cell receptor (beta chain) is a study of T-cell reconstitution after alpha-beta-depleted transplantation in children. It was with unique molecular identifiers that the TCRbeta library was prepared. TCRdb reprocessed the PCR reads via MiXCR and lists one record per CDR3 protein. The data show about 460,000 distinct CDR3 sequences, around 13% seen once. CDR1 and CDR2 from the germline V gene are LGHDT and YNNKEL (reference sequence). V was shortened by 1 base and J by 2 bases, with 12 bases between the two germline ends. This CDR3 is 15 amino acids long. The specimen comprised PBMCs from the stem cell graft donor, sampled from the stem cell graft. The gene calls are TRBV3-1 and TRBJ2-7; TRBD2 might be the D (5 bases). This TCR was recovered from a human donor who donated a stem cell graft to a child with combined immunodeficiency. The DNA of the CDR3 is TGTGCCAGCAGCCAAGCCCTGGGAGTCACCTACGAGCAGTACTTC. Its protein product is CASSQALGVTYEQYF.